These T cell receptor beta chains were read from a single sample in a study of blood T cell repertoires in COVID-19. TCRdb's table, derived via immunoSEQ multiplex PCR, lists solely in-frame clones and lacks some. The table records over 250,000 clones, roughly 86% of them present only once. The sample consisted of peripheral blood. The receptors here all came from a man aged 40-50 years who had recovered from COVID-19. Both conserved end residues are part of each CDR3. D genes are given only for firm matches. Some rows mark clone size as missing; the rest say once, few, many or name a class of expanded clone.

>TRBV7-2|NA|NA|TRBJ2-7
CASSLAPRSSYEQYF
TGTGCCAGCAGCTTAGCGCCTAGGAGCTCCTACGAGCAGTACTTC
>TRBV5-5|NA|NA|TRBJ2-3
CASSPVAPRYTDTQYF
TGTGCCAGCAGCCCAGTGGCACCAAGATACACAGATACGCAGTATTTT
>TRBV9|NA|NA|TRBJ2-3
CASSVLGARTDTQYF
TGTGCCAGCAGCGTTTTGGGGGCCCGCACAGATACGCAGTATTTT
>TRBV5-6|TRBD2|NA|TRBJ2-2
CASSLRGAGANTGELFF
TGTGCCAGCAGCTTAAGGGGAGCGGGAGCGAACACCGGGGAGCTGTTTTTT
>TRBV7-6|TRBD1|NA|TRBJ2-7
CASSQTTGRNHEQYF
TGTGCCAGCAGCCAAACGACAGGGAGAAACCACGAGCAGTACTTC
>TRBV6-2/TRBV6-3|NA|NA|TRBJ2-5
CASSKGTSHQETQYF
TGTGCCAGCAGTAAAGGGACTTCCCACCAAGAGACCCAGTACTTC
>TRBV10-1|TRBD1|NA|TRBJ2-2
CASSSGQGTGELFF
TGCGCCAGCAGCTCGGGACAGGGGACCGGGGAGCTGTTTTTT
>TRBV7-2|TRBD1|NA|TRBJ2-2
CASSVAGTGSSGELFF
TGTGCCAGCAGCGTTGCCGGGACAGGGTCCAGCGGGGAGCTGTTTTTT
>TRBV19|NA|NA|TRBJ1-5
CASEKKGRGGNQPQHF
TGTGCCAGCGAAAAAAAGGGCAGGGGAGGCAATCAGCCCCAGCATTTT
>TRBV15|TRBD1|NA|TRBJ2-1
CATSRGTGRNEQFF
TGTGCCACCAGCAGAGGGACAGGGCGCAATGAGCAGTTCTTC
>TRBV12-3/TRBV12-4|NA|once|TRBJ2-3
CASRLLPDTQYF
TGTGCCAGCAGACTACTCCCAGATACGCAGTATTTT
>TRBV11-2|TRBD1|NA|TRBJ2-7
CASSPGTGTYEQYF
TGTGCCAGCAGCCCAGGGACAGGGACCTACGAGCAGTACTTC
>TRBV27|NA|NA|TRBJ2-7
CASSSWRSSYEQYF
TGTGCCAGCAGTTCGTGGAGAAGCTCCTACGAGCAGTACTTC
>TRBV7-2|TRBD1|NA|TRBJ2-3
CASSLPPGQGVGTDTQYF
TGTGCCAGCAGCTTACCACCGGGACAGGGGGTTGGCACGGATACGCAGTATTTT
>TRBV19|TRBD2|NA|TRBJ2-1
CASRLAIYNEQFF
TGTGCCAGTAGACTAGCGATCTACAATGAGCAGTTCTTC
>TRBV6-2/TRBV6-3|NA|NA|TRBJ1-1
CASSAPDRLNTEAFF
TGTGCCAGCAGTGCCCCGGACAGACTGAACACTGAAGCTTTCTTT
>TRBV5-4|TRBD1|NA|TRBJ2-7
CASSSPGQGLYEQYF
TGTGCCAGCAGCTCGCCGGGACAGGGGTTGTACGAGCAGTACTTC
>TRBV2|TRBD1|once|TRBJ1-5
CASRSWGRGTSVGNQPQHF
TGTGCCAGCCGATCCTGGGGCAGGGGGACTTCGGTGGGCAATCAGCCCCAGCATTTT
>TRBV18|NA|NA|TRBJ1-1
CASSPVKVRNTEAFF
TGTGCCAGCTCACCAGTTAAAGTGAGGAACACTGAAGCTTTCTTT
>TRBV10-1|TRBD1|few|TRBJ2-7
CATNLGRGSYEQYF
TGCGCCACCAATTTAGGCAGGGGGTCCTACGAGCAGTACTTC
>TRBV6-5|NA|NA|TRBJ2-1
CASTRRYNEQFF
TGTGCCAGCACCCGGCGGTACAATGAGCAGTTCTTC
>TRBV9|NA|NA|TRBJ1-1
CASSAFQEMNTEAFF
TGTGCCAGCAGCGCCTTTCAGGAAATGAACACTGAAGCTTTCTTT
>TRBV28|NA|once|TRBJ1-1
CASSLGHSNTEAFF
TGTGCCAGCAGTTTGGGACACTCGAACACTGAAGCTTTCTTT
>TRBV18|NA|NA|TRBJ1-6
CASSVSSYNSPLHF
TGTGCCAGCTCAGTGAGCTCCTATAATTCACCCCTCCACTTT
>TRBV10-2|TRBD2|NA|TRBJ2-7
CASSESPGLGSEQYF
TGCGCCAGCAGTGAGTCGCCGGGACTAGGAAGCGAGCAGTACTTC
>TRBV5-4|TRBD1|NA|TRBJ1-6
CASSRDSNSPLHF
TGTGCCAGCAGCCGGGACAGTAATTCACCCCTCCACTTT
>TRBV6-2/TRBV6-3|NA|once|TRBJ2-3
CASSYPPSGTQYF
TGTGCCAGCAGTTACCCCCCGTCGGGTACGCAGTATTTT
>TRBV25-1|NA|NA|TRBJ2-1
CASSHGVNEQFF
TGTGCCAGCAGTCACGGGGTCAATGAGCAGTTCTTC
>TRBV12-3/TRBV12-4|TRBD2|NA|TRBJ2-7
CASSSPGLAAQYF
TGTGCCAGCAGCTCCCCGGGACTAGCGGCGCAGTACTTC
>TRBV7-6|TRBD1|NA|TRBJ2-6
CASSQRRQGSGANVLTF
TGTGCCAGCAGCCAACGAAGACAGGGGTCTGGGGCCAACGTCCTGACTTTC
>TRBV5-5|NA|NA|TRBJ2-6
CASSLQGMAVGANVLTF
TGTGCCAGCAGCTTGCAGGGGATGGCGGTGGGGGCCAACGTCCTGACTTTC
>TRBV5-1|NA|NA|TRBJ2-7
CASSLAGSRVYEQYF
TGCGCCAGCAGCTTGGCGGGGTCTCGCGTCTACGAGCAGTACTTC
>TRBV3-1/TRBV3-2|NA|NA|TRBJ1-2
CASSQDPGGYTF
TGTGCCAGCAGCCAAGATCCAGGAGGCTACACCTTC
>TRBV5-6|TRBD2|NA|TRBJ2-5
CATTRWAIAGPQETQYF
TGTGCCACCACCCGGTGGGCTATAGCGGGGCCTCAAGAGACCCAGTACTTC
>TRBV5-3|NA|NA|TRBJ1-5
CARSPKPRVPGQPQHF
TGTGCCAGAAGCCCCAAGCCCAGGGTTCCAGGTCAGCCCCAGCATTTT
>TRBV11-2|TRBD1|few|TRBJ1-5
CASSSGQGSNQPQHF
TGTGCCAGCAGCTCCGGACAGGGAAGCAATCAGCCCCAGCATTTT